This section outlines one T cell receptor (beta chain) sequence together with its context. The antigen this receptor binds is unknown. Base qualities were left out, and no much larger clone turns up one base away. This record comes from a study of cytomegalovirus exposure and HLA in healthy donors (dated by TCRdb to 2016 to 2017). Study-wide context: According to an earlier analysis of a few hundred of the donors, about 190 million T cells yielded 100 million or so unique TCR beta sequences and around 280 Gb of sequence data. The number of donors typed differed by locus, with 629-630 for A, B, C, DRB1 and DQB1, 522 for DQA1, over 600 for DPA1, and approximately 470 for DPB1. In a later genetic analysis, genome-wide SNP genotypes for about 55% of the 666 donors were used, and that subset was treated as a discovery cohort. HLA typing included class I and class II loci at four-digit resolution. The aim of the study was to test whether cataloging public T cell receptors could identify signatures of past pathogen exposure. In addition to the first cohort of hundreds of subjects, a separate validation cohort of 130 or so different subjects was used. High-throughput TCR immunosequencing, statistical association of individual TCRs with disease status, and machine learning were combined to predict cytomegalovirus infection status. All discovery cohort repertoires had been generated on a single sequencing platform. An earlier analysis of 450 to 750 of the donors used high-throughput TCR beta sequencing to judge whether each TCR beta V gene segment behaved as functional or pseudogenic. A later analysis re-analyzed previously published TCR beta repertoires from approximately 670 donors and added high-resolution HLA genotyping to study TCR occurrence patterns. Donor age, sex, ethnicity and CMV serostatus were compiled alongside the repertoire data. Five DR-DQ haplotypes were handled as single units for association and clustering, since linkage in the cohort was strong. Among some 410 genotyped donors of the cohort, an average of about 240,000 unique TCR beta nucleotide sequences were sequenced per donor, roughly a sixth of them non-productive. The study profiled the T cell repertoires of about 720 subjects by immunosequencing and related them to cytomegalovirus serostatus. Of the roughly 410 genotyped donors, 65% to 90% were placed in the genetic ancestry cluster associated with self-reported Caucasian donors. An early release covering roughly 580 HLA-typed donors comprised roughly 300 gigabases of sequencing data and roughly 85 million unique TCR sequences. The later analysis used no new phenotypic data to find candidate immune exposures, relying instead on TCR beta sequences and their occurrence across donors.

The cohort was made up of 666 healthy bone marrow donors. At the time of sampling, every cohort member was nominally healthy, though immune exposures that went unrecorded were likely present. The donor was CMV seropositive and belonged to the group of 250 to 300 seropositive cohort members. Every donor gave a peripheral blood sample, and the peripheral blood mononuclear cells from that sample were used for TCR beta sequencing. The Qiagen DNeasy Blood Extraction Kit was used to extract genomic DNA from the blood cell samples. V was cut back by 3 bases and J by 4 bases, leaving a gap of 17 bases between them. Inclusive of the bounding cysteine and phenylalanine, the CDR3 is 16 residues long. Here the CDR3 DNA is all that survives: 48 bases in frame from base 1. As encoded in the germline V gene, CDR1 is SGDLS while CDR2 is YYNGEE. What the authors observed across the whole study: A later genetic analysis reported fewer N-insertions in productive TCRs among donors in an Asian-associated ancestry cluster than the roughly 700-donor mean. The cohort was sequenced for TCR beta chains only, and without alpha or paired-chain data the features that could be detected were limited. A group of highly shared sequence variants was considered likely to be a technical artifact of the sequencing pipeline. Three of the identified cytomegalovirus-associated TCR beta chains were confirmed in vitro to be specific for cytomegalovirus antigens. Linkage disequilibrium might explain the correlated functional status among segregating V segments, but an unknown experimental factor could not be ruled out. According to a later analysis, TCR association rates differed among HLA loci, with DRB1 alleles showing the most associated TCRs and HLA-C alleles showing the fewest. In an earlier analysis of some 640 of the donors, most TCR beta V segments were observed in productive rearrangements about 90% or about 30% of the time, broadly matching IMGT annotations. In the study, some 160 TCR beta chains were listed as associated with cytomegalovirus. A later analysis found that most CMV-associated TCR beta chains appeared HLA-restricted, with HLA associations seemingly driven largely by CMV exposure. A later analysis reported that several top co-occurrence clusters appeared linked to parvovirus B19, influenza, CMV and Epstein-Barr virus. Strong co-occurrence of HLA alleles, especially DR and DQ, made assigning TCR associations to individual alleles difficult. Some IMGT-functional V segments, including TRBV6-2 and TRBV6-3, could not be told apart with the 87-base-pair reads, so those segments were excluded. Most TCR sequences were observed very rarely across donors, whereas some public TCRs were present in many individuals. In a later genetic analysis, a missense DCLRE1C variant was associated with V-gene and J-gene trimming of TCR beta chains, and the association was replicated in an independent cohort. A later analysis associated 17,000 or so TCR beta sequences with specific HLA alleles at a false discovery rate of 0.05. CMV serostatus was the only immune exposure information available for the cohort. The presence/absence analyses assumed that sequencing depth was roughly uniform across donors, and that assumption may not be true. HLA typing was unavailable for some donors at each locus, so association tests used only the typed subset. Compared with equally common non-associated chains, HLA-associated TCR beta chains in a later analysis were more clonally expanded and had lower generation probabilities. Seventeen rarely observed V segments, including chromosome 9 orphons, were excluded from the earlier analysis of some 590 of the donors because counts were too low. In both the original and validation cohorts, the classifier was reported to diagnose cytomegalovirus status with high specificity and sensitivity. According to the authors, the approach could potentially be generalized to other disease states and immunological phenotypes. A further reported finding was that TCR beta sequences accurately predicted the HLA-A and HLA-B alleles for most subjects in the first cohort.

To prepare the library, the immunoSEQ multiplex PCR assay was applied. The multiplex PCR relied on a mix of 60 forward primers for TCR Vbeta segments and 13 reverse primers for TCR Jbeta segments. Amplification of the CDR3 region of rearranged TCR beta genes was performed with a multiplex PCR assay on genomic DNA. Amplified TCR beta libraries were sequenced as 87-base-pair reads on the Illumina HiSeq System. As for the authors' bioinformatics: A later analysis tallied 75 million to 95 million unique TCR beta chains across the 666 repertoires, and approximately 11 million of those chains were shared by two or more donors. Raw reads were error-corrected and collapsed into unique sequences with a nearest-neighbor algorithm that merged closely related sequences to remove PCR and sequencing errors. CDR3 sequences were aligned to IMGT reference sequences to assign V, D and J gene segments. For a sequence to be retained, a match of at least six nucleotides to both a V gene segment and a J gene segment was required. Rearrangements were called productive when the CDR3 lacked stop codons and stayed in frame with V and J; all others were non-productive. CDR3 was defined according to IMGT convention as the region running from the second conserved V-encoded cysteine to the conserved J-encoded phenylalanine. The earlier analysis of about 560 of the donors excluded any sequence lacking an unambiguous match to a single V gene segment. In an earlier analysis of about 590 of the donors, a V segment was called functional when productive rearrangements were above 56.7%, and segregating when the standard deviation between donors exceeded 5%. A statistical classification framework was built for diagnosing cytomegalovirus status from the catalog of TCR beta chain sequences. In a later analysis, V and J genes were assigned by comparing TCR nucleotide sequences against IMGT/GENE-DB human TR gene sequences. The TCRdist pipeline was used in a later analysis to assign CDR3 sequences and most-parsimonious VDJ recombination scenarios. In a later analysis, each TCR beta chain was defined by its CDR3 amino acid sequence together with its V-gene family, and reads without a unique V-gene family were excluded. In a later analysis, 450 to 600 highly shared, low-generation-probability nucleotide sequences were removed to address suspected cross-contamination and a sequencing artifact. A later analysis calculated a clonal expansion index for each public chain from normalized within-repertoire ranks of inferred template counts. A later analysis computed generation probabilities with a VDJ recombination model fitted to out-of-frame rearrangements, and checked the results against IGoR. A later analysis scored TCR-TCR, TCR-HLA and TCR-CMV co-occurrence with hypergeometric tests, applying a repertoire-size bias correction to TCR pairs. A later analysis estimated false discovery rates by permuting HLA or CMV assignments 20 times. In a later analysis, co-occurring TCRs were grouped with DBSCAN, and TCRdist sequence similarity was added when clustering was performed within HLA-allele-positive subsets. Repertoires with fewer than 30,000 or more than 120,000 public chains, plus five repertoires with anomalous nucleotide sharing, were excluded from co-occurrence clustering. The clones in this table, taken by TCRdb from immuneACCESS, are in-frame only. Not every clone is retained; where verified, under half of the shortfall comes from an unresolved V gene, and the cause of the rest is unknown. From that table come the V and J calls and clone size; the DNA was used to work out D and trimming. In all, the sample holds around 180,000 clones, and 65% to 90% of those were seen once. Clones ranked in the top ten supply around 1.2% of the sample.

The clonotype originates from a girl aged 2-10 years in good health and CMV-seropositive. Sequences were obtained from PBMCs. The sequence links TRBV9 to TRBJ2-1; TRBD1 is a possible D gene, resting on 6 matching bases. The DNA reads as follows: TGTGCCAGCAGCGCCCAGGGGATACCCCAGTACAATGAGCAGTTCTTC. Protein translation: CASSAQGIPQYNEQFF.